Below, 26 T cell receptor beta chains from the same sample are listed, as sequenced in a study of technical replicates of blood from a few donors. Data came from immunoSEQ multiplex PCR; TCRdb stores just in-frame clones and leaves some out. The sample includes 75,000 to 95,000 clones, roughly 96% of them seen just once. Sample: T cells isolated from PBMCs. The source of these receptors is a human donor in good health.

For the CDR3, the DNA is TGTGCCAGCAGCAATGACCGGGACAGGGGCCAAGAGACCCAGTACTTC. It specifies CASSNDRDRGQETQYF. The rearrangement joins TRBV11-2 to TRBJ2-5; 10 bases map to TRBD1. Per the germline V gene, CDR1 is SGHAT and CDR2 is FQNNGV. Trimming cost V 5 bases and J 1 base; bases outside gene matches: 7. The CDR3 contains 16 residues.

V and J are TRBV19 and TRBJ1-4; a possible D gene is TRBD1 (6 bases). Germline V CDR1 and CDR2: LNHDA, SQIVND (reference sequence). The ends were cut back, 1 base at V and 7 bases at J, with 13 bases in the middle. The CDR3 has 15 amino acids. The CDR3 sequence is CASSIGYRVGEKLFF. CDR3 in DNA: TGTGCCAGTAGTATAGGCTACAGGGTCGGTGAAAAACTGTTTTTT.

The V call is TRBV15, the J call TRBJ1-5; 9 bases line up with TRBD1. Trimming at V came to 5 bases and at J to 3 bases, leaving 11 bases not matched to a gene. Germline CDR1 is LNHNV and CDR2 is YYDKDF (reference sequence). CDR3 length: 17 residues. The chain's CDR3 is CATSGYRDRVLNQPQHF. The CDR3 bases are TGTGCCACCAGCGGTTACCGGGACAGGGTACTCAATCAGCCCCAGCATTTT. Complete variable domain (other parts from reference TRBV15 and TRBJ1-5): DAMVIQNPRYQVTQFGKPVTLSCSQTLNHNVMYWYQQKSSQAPKLLFHYYDKDFNNEADTPDNFQSRRPNTSFCFLDIRSPGLGDTAMYLCATSGYRDRVLNQPQHFGDGTRLSIL.

The chain has TRBV2 and TRBJ2-2; TRBD1 might be the D (6 bases). CDR1 SNHLY and CDR2 FYNNEI come from the germline V gene. The CDR3 has 18 residues. V was shortened by 2 bases and J by 0 bases, with 16 bases between the two germline ends. For the CDR3, the DNA is TGTGCCAGCAGTGAAAGGGGGACACAGTCCGCGAACACCGGGGAGCTGTTTTTT. Amino acid sequence: CASSERGTQSANTGELFF.

The rearrangement links TRBV18 to TRBJ1-1; the D gene is possibly TRBD1 (5 bases). The CDR3 extends over 13 amino acids. The V gene lost 4 bases and the J gene lost 6 bases, with 12 bases spanning the gap. CDR1 and CDR2 (germline): KGHSH, LQKENI. The CDR3 protein is CASSLGGGAEAFF. The CDR3, as DNA: TGTGCCAGCTCACTGGGGGGTGGAGCTGAAGCTTTCTTT.

J is TRBJ2-5 and V is TRBV6-1; 8 positions agree with TRBD2. Germline CDR1 is MNHNS and CDR2 is SASEGT. CDR3 length equals 13 residues. V was clipped by 7 bases and J by 2 bases; unmatched bases: 3. The CDR3 coding sequence is TGTGCCAGCACGCAGCGGGGGCAAGAGACCCAGTACTTC. Protein: CASTQRGQETQYF.

The chain joins TRBV19 to TRBJ2-6, with unresolved D. V lost 6 bases, J lost 4 bases, and 7 bases lay in between. CDR3 length: 13 residues. In germline, CDR1 is LNHDA, CDR2 SQIVND (reference sequence). The CDR3 DNA sequence: TGTGCCAGTAGATTGGCAGGGGCCAACGTCCTGACTTTC. Its translation: CASRLAGANVLTF.

The V call is TRBV7-9, the J call TRBJ2-1, with D perhaps matching TRBD2 (5 bases). The germline V gene encodes CDR1 SEHNR and CDR2 FQNEAQ (reference sequence). There are 14 residues in the CDR3. With 6 bases removed from V and 6 bases from J, the gap between germline ends came to 15 bases. The CDR3 sequence: CASSLLEISNEQFF. Written as DNA, the CDR3 is TGTGCCAGCAGTCTACTAGAGATAAGCAATGAGCAGTTCTTC.

The J gene is TRBJ1-3, the V gene TRBV9; the D gene is possibly TRBD1 (6 bases). V was shortened by 4 bases and J by 0 bases, with 11 bases between the two germline ends. The CDR3 is 15 amino acids. Looked up from germline, CDR1 is SGDLS and CDR2 is YYNGEE. CDR3: CASSPGAVSGNTIYF. DNA of the CDR3: TGTGCCAGCAGCCCAGGGGCAGTCTCTGGAAACACCATATATTTT.

This chain links TRBV7-8 with TRBJ2-5; 7 bases align to TRBD1. CDR1 SGHVS and CDR2 FQNEAQ come from the germline V gene. The J segment lost 5 bases and the V segment lost 5 bases, leaving 11 bases of the junction unmatched. This CDR3 comprises 15 residues. CDR3 loop: CASSQKSGGLETQYF. As DNA, the CDR3 is TGTGCCAGCAGCCAAAAGTCAGGGGGTCTGGAGACCCAGTACTTC.

This rearrangement joins TRBV4-1 to TRBJ1-2; the D gene is possibly TRBD1 (6 bases). Deletions cut 3 bases from V and 8 bases from J, with 16 bases between. CDR3 length: 14 residues. Germline V gene sequence: CDR1 MGHRA, CDR2 YSYEKL. DNA of the CDR3: TGCGCCAGCAGCCAGCGAGAGGGGGTGGGGGGCTACACCTTC. Residues: CASSQREGVGGYTF.

The CDR3 region is CASSHFVTGELFF. The CDR3, as DNA: TGTGCCAGCAGCCATTTTGTGACCGGGGAGCTGTTTTTT. The rearrangement links TRBV13 to TRBJ2-2; D remains ambiguous. CDR3 size: 13 residues. Germline V gene lookup returns CDR1 PRHDT and CDR2 FYEKMQ (reference sequence). V gave up 5 bases and J gave up 5 bases, with 9 bases separating them.

This chain links TRBV18 with TRBJ2-6; D ambiguous. In germline, CDR1 is KGHSH, CDR2 LQKENI. The CDR3 spans 18 residues. Trimming took off 3 bases at V and 0 bases at J, with 15 bases between the two ends. Here the CDR3 reads CASSPKRNGVSGANVLTF. The CDR3 region has the DNA TGTGCCAGCTCACCGAAAAGGAACGGAGTCTCTGGGGCCAACGTCCTGACTTTC. Full variable domain (outside the CDR3, taken from reference TRBV18 and TRBJ2-6): NAGVMQNPRHLVRRRGQEARLRCSPMKGHSHVYWYRQLPEEGLKFMVYLQKENIIDESGMPKERFSAEFPKEGPSILRIQQVVRGDSAAYFCASSPKRNGVSGANVLTFGAGSRLTVL.

This chain links TRBV6-1 with TRBJ2-3; D is possibly TRBD1 (7 bases). The CDR3 spans 14 residues. Germline V gene lookup returns CDR1 MNHNS and CDR2 SASEGT. The V and J ends lost 3 bases and 3 bases respectively, with 10 bases between them. CDR3 amino acids: CASSDRGRTDTQYF. CDR3 coding DNA: TGTGCCAGCAGTGACAGGGGGAGGACAGATACGCAGTATTTT.

The count of this clone is one. V usage is TRBV4-1 and J usage is TRBJ1-2; maybe TRBD1 (5 bases). The CDR3 spans 15 residues. Germline V CDR1 and CDR2: MGHRA, YSYEKL. V was clipped by 2 bases and J by 4 bases, with 14 bases between them. The CDR3 loop reads CASSQTRDSAYGYTF. The CDR3 bases are TGCGCCAGCAGCCAAACCCGGGACTCGGCCTATGGCTACACCTTC.

The chain carries TRBV29-1 and TRBJ2-1; TRBD1 aligns across 8 bases. This CDR3 contains 17 residues. Trimming at V came to 4 bases and at J to 0 bases, leaving 11 bases not matched to a gene. Germline V gene lookup returns CDR1 SQVTM and CDR2 ANQGSEA. Here the CDR3 reads CSVVGQGTSSSYNEQFF. In DNA form, the CDR3 reads TGCAGCGTTGTAGGACAGGGAACTTCAAGCTCCTACAATGAGCAGTTCTTC.

The rearrangement joins TRBV2 to TRBJ1-2; D gene ambiguous. The germline V and J ends were trimmed by 9 bases and 0 bases, with 5 bases remaining between them. Germline lookup yields CDR1 SNHLY and CDR2 FYNNEI. The CDR3 loop spans 11 amino acids. In nucleotides, the CDR3 is TGTGCCAGATTAGCTAACTATGGCTACACCTTC. Its protein product is CARLANYGYTF.

The V call is TRBV4-2, the J call TRBJ2-7, with 8 bases identical to TRBD2. Trimming cost V 3 bases and J 2 bases; bases outside gene matches: 9. In germline, CDR1 is LGHNA, CDR2 YNFKEQ. The CDR3 covers 16 residues. DNA for the CDR3: TGTGCCAGCAGCCAGGAAGGACTAGCTTCCGCCTACGAGCAGTACTTC. It is translated as CASSQEGLASAYEQYF.

The V gene is TRBV4-1, the J gene TRBJ2-1; TRBD2 is a possible D gene (7 bases). V lost 0 bases, J lost 9 bases, and 15 bases lay in between. The CDR3 runs to 15 residues. CDR1 and CDR2 from the germline V gene are MGHRA and YSYEKL. The CDR3 loop is CASSQDKTGGSEQFF. The CDR3 DNA is TGCGCCAGCAGCCAAGATAAAACGGGGGGCAGTGAGCAGTTCTTC.

The V and J genes are TRBV4-1 and TRBJ2-3; D uncertain. The CDR3 is made up of 13 amino acids. CDR1 and CDR2 from the germline V gene are MGHRA and YSYEKL. The V end lost 3 bases, the J end lost 3 bases, and 7 bases lay between the germline ends. CDR3 sequence reads: CASSQSMTDTQYF. CDR3 nucleotide sequence: TGCGCCAGCAGCCAGAGCATGACAGATACGCAGTATTTT.

The rearrangement uses TRBV19 and TRBJ2-7, with TRBD1 matching 7 bases. V dropped 6 bases and J dropped 2; count of bases not matched to a gene: 7. Germline CDR1 reads LNHDA; CDR2 reads SQIVND (reference sequence). This CDR3 contains 14 residues. The CDR3: CASSRSGQTYEQYF. The CDR3 DNA sequence: TGTGCCAGTAGCCGATCGGGACAGACCTACGAGCAGTACTTC.

The rearrangement links TRBV19 to TRBJ2-3; 13 bases fit TRBD2. Losses at the gene ends were 4 bases for V and 6 bases for J; bases not matched to a gene: 7. Germline CDR1 is LNHDA and CDR2 is SQIVND (reference sequence). The CDR3 is 16 amino acids. The CDR3 coding sequence is TGTGCCAGTAGTACCGGGACTAGCGGGGTTTCCGATACGCAGTATTTT. This gives the protein CASSTGTSGVSDTQYF.

This sequence joins TRBV4-1 and TRBJ2-1, with TRBD2 as a possible D gene (6 bases). The CDR3 loop spans 17 amino acids. The germline V gene encodes CDR1 MGHRA and CDR2 YSYEKL. Deletions cut 6 bases from V and 2 bases from J, with 20 bases between. CDR3 nucleotide sequence: TGCGCCAGCAGGCCCGGTTTCGATAGCGGACCCTACAATGAGCAGTTCTTC. Translation gives CASRPGFDSGPYNEQFF.

V gene TRBV27 combines with J gene TRBJ2-2, with TRBD2 identical over 13 bases. The germline CDR1 and CDR2 sequences are MNHEY and SMNVEV (reference sequence). The CDR3 length is 14 residues. Trimming at V came to 8 bases and at J to 6 bases, leaving 3 bases not matched to a gene. CDR3 nucleotide sequence: TGTGCCAGCCGTGGACTAGCGGGAGCCGGGGAGCTGTTTTTT. This sequence encodes CASRGLAGAGELFF.

The rearrangement links TRBV10-3 to TRBJ2-1, with 10 bases lining up with TRBD2. Losses at the gene ends were 0 bases for V and 10 bases for J; bases not matched to a gene: 6. The germline CDR1 and CDR2 sequences are ENHRY and SYGVKD. The CDR3 sequence is 15 residues long. CDR3 region: CAISESTSGTGEQFF. CDR3 DNA sequence: TGTGCCATCAGTGAGTCAACTAGCGGGACGGGGGAGCAGTTCTTC.

The chain carries TRBV27 and TRBJ1-5, with 12 bases fitting TRBD1. With V trimmed by 2 bases and J by 7 bases, 3 bases remained unmatched. The CDR3 is 15 amino acids. The V gene's germline CDR1 is MNHEY and CDR2 SMNVEV (reference sequence). CDR3 in amino acids: CASSLGTGGSQPQHF. The CDR3 DNA sequence: TGTGCCAGCAGTTTAGGGACAGGGGGCTCGCAGCCCCAGCATTTT.